This is a list of T cell receptor beta chains from one sample in a study of CD8 T cells in ankylosing spondylitis. TCRdb passed the 5' RACE reads through MiXCR, listing each CDR3 protein once. Altogether 300,000 to 350,000 distinct CDR3 sequences are present, approximately 15% being singletons, with the ten largest covering 1.1%. The sample was blood, either unsorted or a sorted T cell fraction (not recorded which). All receptors come from a male donor with ankylosing spondylitis or in good health (not recorded which). The CDR3 runs from the conserved cysteine through the conserved F or W. The D gene is left open where the match is weak. Some rows have no size entry. The others give once, few or many, or a class for an expanded clone.

V	J	size	D	DNA	CDR3
TRBV12-3/TRBV12-4	TRBJ1-5	few	.	TGTGCCAGCAGCCCCGGGGAACCAAATCAGCCCCAGCATTTT	CASSPGEPNQPQHF
TRBV3-1	TRBJ1-2	.	.	TGTGCCAGCAGCCAAGAATGGGGAGGGGGCTACACCTTC	CASSQEWGGGYTF
TRBV27	TRBJ2-7	.	TRBD1	TGTGCCAGCAGTTGGCGACAGGGGGCGTTCGAGCAGTACTTC	CASSWRQGAFEQYF
TRBV7-9	TRBJ1-1	.	TRBD1	TGTGCCAGCAGCTTCCTCAGGGGGGGGACTGAAGCTTTCTTT	CASSFLRGGTEAFF
TRBV6-5	TRBJ1-2	.	TRBD1	TGTGCCAGCAGTTACTCGGGACAGGGGGAGCGGAAAACCTTC	CASSYSGQGERKTF
TRBV3-1	TRBJ1-2	.	TRBD1	TGTGCCAGCAGCCAAGGGACAGGGGGGGATGGCTACACCTTC	CASSQGTGGDGYTF
TRBV3-1	TRBJ2-5	few	.	TGTGCCAGCAGCCAAGATACCTCAAGGGAGACCCAGTACTTC	CASSQDTSRETQYF
TRBV15	TRBJ1-2	few	.	TGTGCCACCAGCAGAGATATGCCTGTTGGCTACACCTTC	CATSRDMPVGYTF
TRBV12-3/TRBV12-4	TRBJ2-1	.	.	TGTGCCAGCAGTTGGACAAGGATTAACAATGAGCAGTTCTTC	CASSWTRINNEQFF
TRBV27	TRBJ2-7	.	.	TGTGCCAGCAGTTTAGGGCGGCAATTAGAGCAGTACTTC	CASSLGRQLEQYF
TRBV4-2	TRBJ2-2	.	TRBD2	TGTGCCAGCAGCCAACTAGCGGGGCGCGCGAACACCGGGGAGCTGTTTTTT	CASSQLAGRANTGELFF
TRBV20-1	TRBJ1-2	few	.	TGCAGTGCTAGAGAGGCTGGGCTTTTACGTGGCTACACCTTC	CSAREAGLLRGYTF
TRBV6-1	TRBJ1-2	few	TRBD1	TGTGCCAGCAGCAGACAGGGGGGAGACTATGGCTACACCTTC	CASSRQGGDYGYTF
TRBV20-1	TRBJ1-1	many	TRBD1	TGCAGTGCTCTTCGACAGGGGGGGGCTGAAGCTTTCTTT	CSALRQGGAEAFF
TRBV27	TRBJ2-1	.	.	TGTGCCAGCAGTTTATACTCGATCGACCGCAGGTCCTCCGCTAATGAGCAGTTCTTC	CASSLYSIDRRSSANEQFF
TRBV5-1	TRBJ1-1	many	.	TGCGCCAGCAGCTTGGAGGGCTACTCGAACACTGAAGCTTTCTTT	CASSLEGYSNTEAFF